This T cell receptor (beta chain) was sequenced for a study of cytomegalovirus exposure and HLA in healthy donors. The ends were cut back, 2 bases at V and 0 bases at J, with 14 bases in the middle. Germline CDR1 and CDR2: SGHNT and YYREEE (reference sequence). The length of the CDR3 is 16 residues. It was with 60 Vbeta and 13 Jbeta primers that the PCR ran. Measured with immunoSEQ multiplex PCR; TCRdb has only the in-frame clones, and not every one. Among about 140,000 clones listed, about 75% were seen once. This chain links TRBV5-4 with TRBJ1-1; D perhaps matches TRBD1 (6 bases). This clonotype originated in a man between 18 and 35 years old in good health and CMV-seropositive. The sequenced sample consisted of PBMCs. CDR3 amino acids: CASSLMGGQLNTEAFF. CDR3 bases: TGTGCCAGCAGCTTAATGGGCGGACAGTTGAACACTGAAGCTTTCTTT. The entire variable domain, with the rest obtained from reference TRBV5-4 and TRBJ1-1, is as follows: ETGVTQSPTHLIKTRGQQVTLRCSSQSGHNTVSWYQQALGQGPQFIFQYYREEENGRGNFPPRFSGLQFPNYSSELNVNALELDDSALYLCASSLMGGQLNTEAFFGQGTRLTVV.